This T cell receptor beta chain was captured in a study of blood T cell repertoires in COVID-19. The overall study: There were acute and convalescent COVID-19 samples, and they came from the United States, Italy and Spain. PBMCs, B-cell-depleted T cells, or T cells provided the cDNA or gDNA that made up the material.

CDR1 is SGHDT and CDR2 is YYEEEE in the germline V gene. CDR3 size: 13 residues. V was shortened by 1 base and J by 4 bases, with 8 bases between the two germline ends. Clones were sequenced by immunoSEQ multiplex PCR, and TCRdb holds only the in-frame ones, with some missing. The sample consists of about 120,000 clones, under 80% of them appearing once. The rearrangement links TRBV5-6 to TRBJ1-1; D possibly corresponds to TRBD1 (5 bases). The source is a man aged 65 to 85 with acute or convalescent COVID-19. Sequencing used peripheral blood. CDR3 protein: CASSLWGPTEAFF. In DNA, the CDR3 is TGTGCCAGCAGCTTGTGGGGCCCCACTGAAGCTTTCTTT.